This T cell receptor beta chain originates from a study of T cell changes during pregnancy in multiple sclerosis. Libraries were prepared by immunoSEQ multiplex PCR; TCRdb keeps only in-frame clonotypes and omits some of them. The table includes some 85,000 clones, 93% detected once. The germline gives CDR1 LNHDA, CDR2 SQIVND (reference sequence). The V and J ends lost 9 bases and 4 bases, in that order; junction bases with no gene match: 12. The CDR3 length is 16 residues. This TCR came from a female donor in good health, enrolled as a control in a pregnancy study. V is TRBV19 and J is TRBJ1-5; 10 positions agree with TRBD1. Source: peripheral blood, taken in the second trimester of pregnancy. The CDR3 sequence: CASANIPGQGNQPQHF. CDR3 nucleotide sequence: TGTGCCAGCGCGAATATACCGGGACAGGGGAATCAGCCCCAGCATTTT. The complete variable domain, with remaining parts taken from reference TRBV19 and TRBJ1-5, reads DGGITQSPKYLFRKEGQNVTLSCEQNLNHDAMYWYRQDPGQGLRLIYYSQIVNDFQKGDIAEGYSVSREKKESFPLTVTSAQKNPTAFYLCASANIPGQGNQPQHFGDGTRLSIL.